This TCR beta chain stems from a study of blood T cell repertoires in COVID-19. About the study: Samples representing acute and convalescent COVID-19 were sourced from the United States, Italy and Spain. T cells, B-cell-depleted T cells, or PBMCs supplied cDNA or gDNA.

Source study methods: Amplification with reference gene primers provided the estimates of nucleated cell counts. Measured with immunoSEQ multiplex PCR; TCRdb has only the in-frame clones, and not every one. The V and J calls and clone size come from that table; D and trimming were worked out from the DNA. Of approximately 190,000 clones listed, 88% were seen once; the top ten hold around 6.6%. Germline values: CDR1 SGHRS, CDR2 YFSETQ. The CDR3 sequence is 14 residues long. The germline V and J ends were trimmed by 2 bases and 3 bases, with 12 bases remaining between them. Sequences were obtained from peripheral blood. The source is a woman between 35 and 50 years old who had recovered from COVID-19. The gene calls are TRBV5-1 and TRBJ2-7, with D tentatively TRBD1 (5 bases). CDR3 loop: CASSLTGVGYEQYF. The DNA of the CDR3 is TGCGCCAGCAGCTTAACAGGCGTTGGCTACGAGCAGTACTTC.